The clone carrying this T cell receptor (beta chain) was picked up many times. All patients picked for sequencing had shown, by flow cytometry, an expansion of CD8+CD57+ cells. Investigators profiled TCR beta VDJ and CDR3 from genomic DNA template. TCRdb ran MiXCR on the reads and lists one entry per CDR3 protein. The sample consists of 150,000 to 170,000 distinct CDR3 sequences, approximately 52% of them appearing once. Trimming shortened V by 6 bases and J by 7 bases, and 12 bases separated the two germline ends. This CDR3 is built from 12 residues. Germline V gives CDR1 PRHDT, CDR2 FYEKMQ (reference sequence). These data come from a study of CD8+CD57+ T cells in acquired aplastic anemia.

This receptor was obtained from a human donor with aplastic anemia. V and J are TRBV13 and TRBJ1-1; no clear D gene. The sequenced material came from sorted CD4+, CD8+, or CD8+CD57+ T cells (not recorded which) from PBMCs. CDR3 region: CASSPVRSEAFF. The CDR3, as DNA: TGTGCCAGCAGTCCCGTGAGAAGTGAAGCTTTCTTT. The full variable domain, completed using reference TRBV13 and TRBJ1-1, is AAGVIQSPRHLIKEKRETATLKCYPIPRHDTVYWYQQGPGQDPQFLISFYEKMQSDKGSIPDRFSAQQFSDYHSELNMSSLELGDSALYFCASSPVRSEAFFGQGTRLTVV.